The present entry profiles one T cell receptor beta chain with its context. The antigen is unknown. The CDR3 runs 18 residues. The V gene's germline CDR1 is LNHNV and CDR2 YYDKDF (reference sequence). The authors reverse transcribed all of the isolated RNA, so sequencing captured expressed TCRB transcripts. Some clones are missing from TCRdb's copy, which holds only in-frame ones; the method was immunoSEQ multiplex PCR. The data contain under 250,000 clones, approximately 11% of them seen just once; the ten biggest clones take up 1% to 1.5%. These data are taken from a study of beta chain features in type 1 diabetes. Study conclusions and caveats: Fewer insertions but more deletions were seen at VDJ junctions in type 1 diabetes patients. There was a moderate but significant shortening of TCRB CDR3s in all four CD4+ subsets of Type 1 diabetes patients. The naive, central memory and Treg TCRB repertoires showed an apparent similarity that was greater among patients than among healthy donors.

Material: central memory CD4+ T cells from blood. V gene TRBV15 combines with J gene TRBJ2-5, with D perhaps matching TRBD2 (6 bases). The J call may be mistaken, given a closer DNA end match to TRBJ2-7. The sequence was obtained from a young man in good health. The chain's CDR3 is CATSRDLTTGSLPYEQYF. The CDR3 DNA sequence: TGTGCCACCAGCAGAGACCTAACTACCGGGAGCTTACCATACGAGCAGTACTTC.